A single sample is the source of the 5 T cell receptor beta chains below, sequenced in a study of T cell repertoires in cytomegalovirus infection. MiXCR, run by TCRdb on the reads, gives a single entry per CDR3 protein. The sample lists about 190,000 distinct CDR3 sequences; roughly 9.8% were seen once. Sequenced material: PBMCs. These receptors all come from a human donor in good health (CMV status not recorded). Some clones in this sample may be carry-over from other donors' samples.

This clonotype came up many times. V usage is TRBV7-9 and J usage is TRBJ2-7, with 11 bases fitting TRBD2. The CDR3 contains 15 residues. CDR1 SEHNR and CDR2 FQNEAQ come from the germline V gene (reference sequence). J gave up 7 bases and V 5 bases, and 10 bases lay outside the gene matches. The CDR3 region is CASSIQLAGVVEQYF. DNA for the CDR3: TGTGCCAGCAGCATACAACTAGCGGGAGTAGTAGAGCAGTACTTC.

This clonotype was recorded many times. The chain links TRBV7-2 to TRBJ1-1; D is possibly TRBD1 (5 bases). V was trimmed by 4 bases and J by 2 bases, leaving 14 bases between them. Per the germline V gene, CDR1 is SGHTA and CDR2 is FQGNSA. The CDR3 spans 15 residues. The CDR3 region is CASSSSGHPNTEAFF. DNA of the CDR3: TGTGCCAGCAGCTCCTCCGGACATCCCAACACTGAAGCTTTCTTT.

The rearrangement links TRBV20-1 to TRBJ1-6; 9 bases are a match to TRBD1. CDR1 is DFQATT and CDR2 is SNEGSKA in the germline V gene (reference sequence). Germline trimming cut 1 base from V and 11 bases from J; bases unmatched to any gene: 9. The CDR3 runs 15 residues. The CDR3 here is CSARGARDRDPPLHF. CDR3 nucleotide sequence: TGCAGTGCTAGAGGGGCCCGGGACAGGGACCCACCCCTCCACTTT.

This clonotype was observed many times. The chain combines TRBV7-2 with TRBJ2-5; TRBD2 agrees at 10 bases. CDR3 length: 16 amino acids. Germline V CDR1 and CDR2: SGHTA, FQGNSA. Trimming at V came to 0 bases and at J to 1 base, leaving 2 bases not matched to a gene. The CDR3 DNA reads TGTGCCAGCAGCTTAGCAGGGACTAGCGTCCAAGAGACCCAGTACTTC. Protein product: CASSLAGTSVQETQYF.

This clonotype turned up a few times. The gene calls are TRBV4-3 and TRBJ1-2; weak D call: TRBD1 (5 bases). The V end was cut by 0 bases, the J end by 5 bases, with 10 bases between. Germline V gene sequence: CDR1 LGHNA, CDR2 YSLEER. The CDR3 covers 14 residues. CDR3 region: CASSQDSQGYGYTF. In DNA form, the CDR3 reads TGCGCCAGCAGCCAAGATTCGCAGGGTTATGGCTACACCTTC.